Listed here is a single T cell receptor beta chain. Its matching antigen is unknown. Germline V gene data show CDR1 as LNHNV and CDR2 as YYDKDF (reference sequence). With 0 bases removed from V and 0 bases from J, the gap between germline ends came to 9 bases. CDR3 length: 15 residues. The data were obtained in a study of blood T cells in healthy people across ages. Findings of the study overall: The percentage of naive T cells correlated strongly with TCR beta diversity.

A second PCR, run for roughly 7 to 11 cycles, used a sample-barcoded 5' primer plus a J-beta primer mix. TCRdb reanalysed the 5' RACE reads using MiXCR and keeps one entry per CDR3 protein. The table includes about 800,000 distinct CDR3 sequences, 20% to 25% detected once. This sample was shared with a second study, whose subject was T cells of mothers and their children.

This TCR was recovered from a boy aged 5-17 years in good health. The sequencing sample was made of blood. The chain links TRBV15 to TRBJ2-7; D unresolved. The chain's CDR3 is CATSRDWSTSYEQYF. CDR3 DNA sequence: TGTGCCACCAGCAGAGATTGGTCCACCTCCTACGAGCAGTACTTC.